This TCR beta chain was profiled in a study of human versus mouse CDR3 diversity and MHC coevolution (dated by TCRdb to 2016 to 2017). A note on the overall study: According to reports, the immunoSEQ assay detects one in 200,000 T cells and minimizes multiplex PCR amplification bias. The human cohort comprised three healthy volunteer blood donors, one aged 30 to 39, one aged 40 to 50 and one aged 60 to 69 at collection. Human naive CD4 T cell repertoires were used as a reference for TCR selection on multiple MHC II alleles and were compared with human-TCR-locus transgenic mice carrying single MHC II. Across mouse and human samples, the number of valid reads per sample ranged from about 5.5 x 10^6 to 1.8 x 10^7. The paper as a whole reports these results and caveats: The largest TCR beta repertoire according to iCHAO1 estimates belonged to humans, at about 1.6 million clonotypes, a result attributed likely to selection by multiple MHC II molecules. On average, more CDR3 deletions and insertions were observed in humans than in mice, indicating greater exonuclease and TdT activity. The lowest clonal inequality scores among all compared groups were observed in most of the three human donors. Because human T cells were selected on six or seven MHC II alleles, repertoire diversity in humans and mice was not considered directly comparable.

Fluorescence-activated cell sorting was used to pull naive CD4 T cells, meaning cells that were CD45RO-negative and CD62L-positive, out of the PBMCs. About 50 ml of fresh peripheral blood was drawn per donor, and PBMCs were isolated by Ficoll density centrifugation. Cells were sorted on a FACSAria III instrument, and every sample had a purity above 90%. This clone was counted once. The antigen it binds to is not known. Base qualities are not at hand, and no much larger clone is one base apart. The QIAGEN blood and tissue kit was used to extract genomic DNA from the sorted cells, and that DNA was then quantified on a NanoDrop 1000. TCR alpha and beta chains were deep sequenced and quantified on the immunoSEQ platform using multiplex PCR of genomic DNA. The paper's processing steps were these. Annotation of the TCR sequences relied on IMGT gene and region definitions. Out-of-frame rearrangements were used as a proxy for the preselection repertoire and compared with in-frame clonotypes. Repertoire size was estimated with the iCHAO1 estimator supplied with the immunoSEQ platform. Clonal inequality was measured with a Gini index on in-frame amino acid clonotypes, based on the Lorenz curve. Shared clonotypes were counted with the intersect function of the R package tcR, and similarity was scored with the Jaccard index. The R prcomp function was used without normalization to run principal component analysis of V, J and V-J usage frequencies. What TCRdb holds here is the immuneACCESS table cut down to in-frame rearrangements. Part of the clones is not present; checked against another copy, under half of the missing clones reflect an unresolved V gene, and the others are unexplained. The V and J calls and clone size come from that table; D and trimming were worked out from the DNA. The sample has around 74,000 clones on record, just under 95% of them singletons. More than 0.13% of the sample rests with the top ten.

The CDR1 and CDR2 encoded by the germline V gene are SGHRS and YFSETQ. Spanning cysteine to phenylalanine, the CDR3 consists of 15 amino acids. Only the CDR3 DNA is retained, 45 bases long and in frame from the first base. The germline V end is reduced by 0 bases and the J end by 7 bases; junction bases left unmatched: 4. This clonotype was obtained from a person aged 25 to 69 in good health. The receptor chain draws on TRBV5-1 and TRBJ2-1, with 10 central nucleotides matching TRBD1. Sequenced: naive CD4+ T cells from blood. The cell subset or site label for this specimen denotes: CD45RO-negative CD62L-positive naive CD4 T cells. The sequence in DNA is TGCGCCAGCAGCTTGGGGGGGACAGGGGTAAATGAGCAGTTCTTC. It translates as CASSLGGTGVNEQFF.